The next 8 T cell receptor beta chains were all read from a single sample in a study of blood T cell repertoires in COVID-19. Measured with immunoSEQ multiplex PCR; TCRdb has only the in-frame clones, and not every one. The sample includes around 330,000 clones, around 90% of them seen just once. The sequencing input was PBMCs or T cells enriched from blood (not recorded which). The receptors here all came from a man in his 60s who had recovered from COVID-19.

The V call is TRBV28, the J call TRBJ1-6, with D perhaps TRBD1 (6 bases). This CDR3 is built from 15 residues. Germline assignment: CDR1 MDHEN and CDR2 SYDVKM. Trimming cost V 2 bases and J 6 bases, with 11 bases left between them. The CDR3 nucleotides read TGTGCCAGCAGTTTACCAGGGGCAGGTAATTCACCCCTCCACTTT. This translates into CASSLPGAGNSPLHF.

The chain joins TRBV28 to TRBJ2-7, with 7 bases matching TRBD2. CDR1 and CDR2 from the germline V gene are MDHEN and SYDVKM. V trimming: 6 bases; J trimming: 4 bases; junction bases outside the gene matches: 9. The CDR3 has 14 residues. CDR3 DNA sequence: TGTGCCAGCAGAGGCGGGAGTGGTCGGTACGAGCAGTACTTC. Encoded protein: CASRGGSGRYEQYF.

In DNA, the CDR3 is TGTGCCAGCAGTTTTACAGGGGACCAGCCCCAGCATTTT. This codes for CASSFTGDQPQHF. J is TRBJ1-5 and V is TRBV12-3 or TRBV12-4, with 7 bases identical to TRBD1. The CDR3 runs 13 residues. V was clipped by 3 bases and J by 7 bases; unmatched bases: 3.

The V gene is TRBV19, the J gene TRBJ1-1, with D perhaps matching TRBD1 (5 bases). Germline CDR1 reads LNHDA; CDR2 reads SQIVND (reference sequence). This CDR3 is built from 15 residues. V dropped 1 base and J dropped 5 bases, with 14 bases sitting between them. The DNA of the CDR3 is TGTGCCAGTAGTATAGCCGGCGGGGGGGTAACTGAAGCTTTCTTT. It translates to CASSIAGGGVTEAFF.

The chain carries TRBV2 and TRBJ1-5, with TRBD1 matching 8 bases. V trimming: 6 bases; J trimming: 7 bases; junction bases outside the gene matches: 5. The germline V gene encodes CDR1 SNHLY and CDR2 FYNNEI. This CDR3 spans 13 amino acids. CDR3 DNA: TGTGCCAGCAGGGTACAGGGGGAGCAGCCCCAGCATTTT. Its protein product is CASRVQGEQPQHF. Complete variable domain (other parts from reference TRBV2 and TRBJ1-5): EPEVTQTPSHQVTQMGQEVILRCVPISNHLYFYWYRQILGQKVEFLVSFYNNEISEKSEIFDDQFSVERPDGSNFTLKIRSTKLEDSAMYFCASRVQGEQPQHFGDGTRLSIL.

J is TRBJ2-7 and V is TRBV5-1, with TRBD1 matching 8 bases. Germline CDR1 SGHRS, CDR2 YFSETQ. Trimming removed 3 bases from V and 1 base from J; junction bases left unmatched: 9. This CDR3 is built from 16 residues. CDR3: CASSSQTGARSYEQYF. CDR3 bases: TGCGCCAGCAGCTCCCAGACAGGGGCTAGATCCTACGAGCAGTACTTC. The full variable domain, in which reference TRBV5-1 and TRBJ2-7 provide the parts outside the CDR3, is KAGVTQTPRYLIKTRGQQVTLSCSPISGHRSVSWYQQTPGQGLQFLFEYFSETQRNKGNFPGRFSGRQFSNSRSEMNVSTLELGDSALYLCASSSQTGARSYEQYFGPGTRLTVT.

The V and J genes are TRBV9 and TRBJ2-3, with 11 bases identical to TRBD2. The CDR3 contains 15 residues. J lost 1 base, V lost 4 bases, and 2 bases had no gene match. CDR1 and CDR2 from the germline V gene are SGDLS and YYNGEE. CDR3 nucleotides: TGTGCCAGCAGCCAGGGACTAGCGGGCACAGATACGCAGTATTTT. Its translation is CASSQGLAGTDTQYF.

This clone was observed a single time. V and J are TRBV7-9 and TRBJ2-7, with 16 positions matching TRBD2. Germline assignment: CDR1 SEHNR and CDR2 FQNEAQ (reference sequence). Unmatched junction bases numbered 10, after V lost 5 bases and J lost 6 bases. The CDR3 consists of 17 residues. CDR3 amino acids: CASSRGLAGGSGLEQYF. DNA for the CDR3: TGTGCCAGCAGCCGGGGACTAGCGGGAGGGTCCGGACTCGAGCAGTACTTC.